These 2 T cell receptor beta chains came from one sample sequenced in a study of blood T cell repertoires in COVID-19 (dated by TCRdb to the early 2020s). The library was produced with the immunoSEQ multiplex PCR assay. Held by TCRdb, this immuneACCESS table contains in-frame sequences only and omits some clones. Under half of the omission traces to an unresolved V gene where checked; the cause of the rest is unknown. The sample includes around 140,000 clones, with over 70% observed a single time. Of the sample, about 1.9% falls within the top ten clones. Material for sequencing was peripheral blood. Source of these receptors: a woman in her sixties with acute or convalescent COVID-19.

This clone has only a few counts. The chain employs TRBV5-1 and TRBJ1-2; the D gene is possibly TRBD1 (5 bases). The CDR3 runs 17 residues. Germline CDR1 is SGHRS and CDR2 is YFSETQ. V dropped 0 bases and J dropped 6 bases, with 21 bases sitting between them. The CDR3 coding sequence is TGCGCCAGCAGCTTGGGTCGCCCAGGGTATGGAGAAGATGGCTACACCTTC. This translates into CASSLGRPGYGEDGYTF.

This sequence joins TRBV4-2 and TRBJ2-1, with a weak D call TRBD1 (6 bases). V was pared by 1 base and J by 4 bases, with 14 bases between. Germline assignment: CDR1 LGHNA and CDR2 YNFKEQ. The CDR3 spans 16 residues. The CDR3 sequence: CASSQGGLVPYNEQFF. DNA of the CDR3: TGTGCCAGCAGCCAAGGGGGGCTAGTTCCTTACAATGAGCAGTTCTTC.